The next 25 T cell receptor beta chains were all read from a single sample in a study of neoadjuvant anti-PD-1 for oral cavity cancer. Method: immunoSEQ multiplex PCR; TCRdb's copy keeps in-frame clones and lacks some. Altogether roughly 13,000 clones are present, around three quarters being singletons, with the ten largest covering approximately 2%. Sample: PBMCs, taken before nivolumab (anti-PD-1) treatment. Source of these receptors: a person between 40 and 79 years old with oral cavity squamous cell carcinoma.

This chain links TRBV7-3 with TRBJ1-5, with D hard to call. CDR3 length: 13 amino acids. Germline V gene lookup returns CDR1 SGHTA and CDR2 FQGTGA. V dropped 3 bases and J dropped 7 bases, with 10 bases sitting between them. CDR3 nucleotide sequence: TGTGCCAGCAGCTTGGAGGGAGGGCAGCCCCAGCATTTT. Protein sequence: CASSLEGGQPQHF. Full variable domain (missing parts from reference TRBV7-3 and TRBJ1-5): GAGVSQTPSNKVTEKGKYVELRCDPISGHTALYWYRQSLGQGPEFLIYFQGTGAADDSGLPNDRFFAVRPEGSVSTLKIQRTERGDSAVYLCASSLEGGQPQHFGDGTRLSIL.

This clone came up a few times. This chain connects TRBV5-8 to TRBJ1-3, with no clear D. The germline CDR1 and CDR2 sequences are SGHTS and YDEGEE. The CDR3 runs 15 residues. Trimming took off 0 bases at V and 4 bases at J, with 11 bases between the two ends. The CDR3 bases are TGTGCCAGCAGCTTGGAACGTGACGTCGGAAACACCATATATTTT. This translates into CASSLERDVGNTIYF.

The gene calls are TRBV6-1 and TRBJ1-5; D not certain. CDR3 size: 13 residues. The germline V and J ends were trimmed by 9 bases and 4 bases, with 13 bases remaining between them. From germline, CDR1 is MNHNS and CDR2 SASEGT. The CDR3 region is CASPAGWNQPQHF. CDR3 in DNA: TGTGCCAGTCCGGCAGGATGGAATCAGCCCCAGCATTTT.

This chain uses TRBV6-4 with TRBJ1-1, with D possibly being TRBD1 (6 bases). The CDR3 contains 14 residues. V lost 6 bases and J 3 bases, leaving 14 bases between the germline ends. Germline V gene data show CDR1 as MRHNA and CDR2 as SNTAGT. The CDR3 region is CASRVGGADTEAFF. The CDR3 coding sequence is TGTGCCAGCAGAGTGGGGGGGGCGGACACTGAAGCTTTCTTT.

The CDR3: CASSLGQGRGGYTF. CDR3 nucleotides: TGTGCCAGCAGTTTGGGTCAGGGAAGGGGTGGCTACACCTTC. The J gene is TRBJ1-2, the V gene TRBV27; weak D call: TRBD1 (5 bases). Per the germline V gene, CDR1 is MNHEY and CDR2 is SMNVEV (reference sequence). The V end lost 3 bases, the J end lost 7 bases, and 15 bases lay between the germline ends. The CDR3 runs 14 residues.

There are a few counts of this clone. The rearrangement uses TRBV2 and TRBJ2-2; 8 bases agree with TRBD1. The CDR3 loop spans 14 amino acids. Losses at the gene ends were 8 bases for V and 5 bases for J; bases not matched to a gene: 7. In germline, CDR1 is SNHLY, CDR2 FYNNEI. The CDR3 protein is CASSRQGMTGELFF. In DNA form, the CDR3 reads TGTGCCAGCTCTCGACAGGGGATGACCGGGGAGCTGTTTTTT. The variable domain in full, with the rest retrieved from reference TRBV2 and TRBJ2-2, is EPEVTQTPSHQVTQMGQEVILRCVPISNHLYFYWYRQILGQKVEFLVSFYNNEISEKSEIFDDQFSVERPDGSNFTLKIRSTKLEDSAMYFCASSRQGMTGELFFGEGSRLTVL.

The chain is built from TRBV29-1 and TRBJ2-3; D gene unclear. The length of the CDR3 is 15 residues. With 1 base removed from V and 1 base from J, the gap between germline ends came to 12 bases. Germline V gene lookup returns CDR1 SQVTM and CDR2 ANQGSEA. The CDR3 spells CSVEVPIGGTDTQYF. CDR3 in DNA: TGCAGCGTTGAAGTCCCAATTGGGGGCACAGATACGCAGTATTTT.

This clone was recorded only once. This chain uses TRBV15 with TRBJ1-3; no clear D. The CDR3 extends over 15 amino acids. CDR1 is LNHNV and CDR2 is YYDKDF in the germline V gene (reference sequence). V dropped 0 bases and J dropped 7 bases, with 13 bases sitting between them. CDR3 sequence: CATSRDAAMGNTIYF. The CDR3 DNA is TGTGCCACCAGCAGAGATGCGGCGATGGGGAACACCATATATTTT.

This clone has more than one count but fewer than ten. The chain employs TRBV15 and TRBJ1-1; tentative D call: TRBD1 (6 bases). The V end was cut by 0 bases, the J end by 2 bases, with 19 bases between. The length of the CDR3 is 18 residues. The germline gives CDR1 LNHNV, CDR2 YYDKDF (reference sequence). The CDR3 region is CATSRDPRILQGNTEAFF. As DNA, the CDR3 is TGTGCCACCAGCAGAGATCCCAGAATATTACAGGGCAACACTGAAGCTTTCTTT.

For the CDR3, the DNA is TGTGCCAGCAGCCTACAAGGGGGAGATACGCAGTATTTT. Protein product: CASSLQGGDTQYF. V gene TRBV7-3 combines with J gene TRBJ2-3; possibly TRBD1 for D (6 bases). The CDR3 has 13 amino acids. The germline V gene encodes CDR1 SGHTA and CDR2 FQGTGA. V dropped 5 bases and J dropped 5 bases, with 11 bases sitting between them.

Only a few counts were recorded for this clone. The chain has TRBV14 and TRBJ2-2; D uncertain. There are 17 residues in the CDR3. Trimming took off 0 bases at V and 4 bases at J, with 15 bases between the two ends. CDR1 and CDR2 (germline): SGHDN, FVKESK. CDR3 in DNA: TGTGCCAGCAGCCAAGATTTGACCATTCCGGGCACCGGGGAGCTGTTTTTT. Its translation is CASSQDLTIPGTGELFF.

This sequence joins TRBV11-2 and TRBJ1-3; D may be TRBD1 (5 bases). Germline CDR1 is SGHAT and CDR2 is FQNNGV. The CDR3 is made up of 15 amino acids. With 8 bases removed from V and 3 bases from J, the gap between germline ends came to 17 bases. CDR3 protein: CASGYLGQGGNTIYF. CDR3 bases: TGTGCCAGCGGATACCTGGGGCAGGGTGGAAACACCATATATTTT. The full variable domain, in which reference TRBV11-2 and TRBJ1-3 provide the parts outside the CDR3, is EAGVAQSPRYKIIEKRQSVAFWCNPISGHATLYWYQQILGQGPKLLIQFQNNGVVDDSQLPKDRFSAERLKGVDSTLKIQPAKLEDSAVYLCASGYLGQGGNTIYFGEGSWLTVV.

In its sample, this clone was seen once. CDR3 DNA sequence: TGTGCCAGCTCACCTAGCGGGAGGGCCACCGGGGAGCTGTTTTTT. This codes for CASSPSGRATGELFF. The V call is TRBV18, the J call TRBJ2-2, with 11 nucleotides matching TRBD2. The germline CDR1 and CDR2 sequences are KGHSH and LQKENI. The CDR3 sequence is 15 residues long. Germline trimming cut 3 bases from V and 4 bases from J; bases unmatched to any gene: 1.

The genes are TRBV6-5 and TRBJ2-1, with D tentatively TRBD1 or TRBD2 (5 bases each). The CDR3 has 15 amino acids. The germline CDR1 and CDR2 sequences are MNHEY and SVGAGI. Deletions cut 2 bases from V and 2 bases from J, with 10 bases between. DNA of the CDR3: TGTGCCAGCAGTTACCGGGACGTCGCCTACAATGAGCAGTTCTTC. Translating gives CASSYRDVAYNEQFF.

The DNA of the CDR3 is TGTGCCAGCAGTCGTACAGGGGAGGTTCGGAACACTGAAGCTTTCTTT. This sequence encodes CASSRTGEVRNTEAFF. The chain uses TRBV9 and TRBJ1-1, with TRBD1 matching 7 bases. This CDR3 comprises 16 residues. CDR1 and CDR2 from the germline V gene are SGDLS and YYNGEE. The V and J ends lost 5 bases and 1 base, in that order; junction bases with no gene match: 11.

V and J are TRBV5-1 and TRBJ2-2; D gene uncertain. Germline V gives CDR1 SGHRS, CDR2 YFSETQ. CDR3 length: 12 amino acids. V was trimmed by 1 base and J by 9 bases, leaving 7 bases between them. DNA of the CDR3: TGCGCCAGCAGCTTGAAACGCCGGGAGCTGTTTTTT. Protein: CASSLKRRELFF.

CDR3 coding DNA: TGCGCCAGCAGCTTACAAGGGTCCCAAGAGACCCAGTACTTC. Protein: CASSLQGSQETQYF. V gene TRBV5-1 combines with J gene TRBJ2-5; D not resolved. CDR3 size: 14 residues. Between the trimmed V and J ends, which lost 2 bases and 1 base, there was a span of 9 bases. Germline CDR1 is SGHRS and CDR2 is YFSETQ.

This clone occurred a few times. The rearrangement links TRBV10-2 to TRBJ2-1; 7 positions agree with TRBD2. V shed 8 bases, J shed 0 bases, and the junction held 4 bases outside the gene matches. Germline values: CDR1 WSHSY, CDR2 SAAADI. The CDR3 has 14 residues. This CDR3 reads CASQTGGSYNEQFF. DNA for the CDR3: TGCGCCAGCCAAACGGGGGGCTCCTACAATGAGCAGTTCTTC.

The genes are TRBV14 and TRBJ2-7; tentatively, D is TRBD1 (6 bases). The CDR3 covers 16 residues. Germline assignment: CDR1 SGHDN and CDR2 FVKESK. V was pared by 4 bases and J by 1 base, with 17 bases between. In DNA, the CDR3 is TGTGCCAGCAGCCGGCTTTCCAGTCAGGGGTCCTACGAGCAGTACTTC. Translation: CASSRLSSQGSYEQYF.

The CDR3 reads CASSDRARISEQYF. The CDR3 DNA sequence: TGCGCCAGCAGTGATCGGGCTAGAATCTCCGAGCAGTACTTC. The chain carries TRBV10-1 and TRBJ2-7; D is undetermined. V was shortened by 3 bases and J by 6 bases, with 15 bases between the two germline ends. CDR3 length equals 14 residues. Looked up from germline, CDR1 is WNHNN and CDR2 is SYGVQD (reference sequence).

The V and J genes are TRBV10-2 and TRBJ2-1; D is undetermined. Germline CDR1 and CDR2: WSHSY and SAAADI. Trimming cost V 4 bases and J 0 bases, with 16 bases left between them. This CDR3 spans 17 amino acids. CDR3 amino acids: CASSVLKAGGSYNEQFF. CDR3 sequence (DNA): TGCGCCAGCAGTGTTCTAAAGGCAGGCGGCTCCTACAATGAGCAGTTCTTC.

J is TRBJ1-2 and V is TRBV25-1; 9 positions agree with TRBD1. Looked up from germline, CDR1 is MGHDK and CDR2 is SYGVNS. The CDR3 extends over 13 amino acids. The V gene end was trimmed by 5 bases and the J gene end by 3 bases; junction bases not matched to a gene: 1. The CDR3 loop is CASSRTGDYGYTF. CDR3 coding DNA: TGTGCCAGCAGTCGGACAGGGGACTATGGCTACACCTTC.

The chain combines TRBV7-6 with TRBJ2-1, with TRBD2 identical over 10 bases. The trim removed 3 bases at V and 4 bases at J, leaving 9 bases unmatched. CDR1 is SGHVS, CDR2 FNYEAQ, per germline. This CDR3 spans 17 amino acids. CDR3 bases: TGTGCCAGCAGCTTCCTAGGGGGTAGCGGGGGGTACAATGAGCAGTTCTTC. As protein: CASSFLGGSGGYNEQFF.

Here the CDR3 reads CASSQDRARGFLYEQYF. The CDR3 DNA follows: TGTGCCAGCAGCCAAGATAGGGCCAGGGGATTCCTCTACGAGCAGTACTTC. The chain links TRBV4-2 to TRBJ2-7, with D tentatively TRBD1 (6 bases). Per germline, CDR1 LGHNA and CDR2 YNFKEQ. There are 17 residues in the CDR3. Deletions cut 0 bases from V and 3 bases from J, with 18 bases between.

V gene TRBV7-8 combines with J gene TRBJ1-3, with D hard to call. CDR3 size: 15 residues. The V end was cut by 0 bases, the J end by 1 base, with 7 bases between. Germline-derived CDR1 and CDR2 are SGHVS and FQNEAQ. The chain's CDR3 is CASSLALRSGNTIYF. DNA for the CDR3: TGTGCCAGCAGCTTAGCGTTGCGTTCTGGAAACACCATATATTTT.